This T cell receptor (beta chain) originates from a study of T cell clusters in autoimmune cytopenias. Study-wide background: TRB sequencing had a median approximately 50,000 reads and about 2,500 distinct clonotypes per sample.

TRB amplification used approximately 250 ng of peripheral blood genomic DNA. Study results and caveats: TRB repertoire shifts in secondary cytopenia and chronic lymphocytic leukemia mostly reflected lymphoma, not autoimmunity.

This clonotype is identified as medium-sized from frequency. Its antigen is unknown. Multiplex touch-down PCR amplified TRB using TRB-A and TRB-B pools in one tube. TCRdb reprocessed the multiplex PCR reads and keeps a single row for each CDR3 protein, giving no DNA. The sample's table shows about 3,000 distinct CDR3 sequences. The material sequenced was peripheral blood. The receptor comes from a human donor with an autoimmune cytopenia or autoimmune hepatitis (not recorded which).

This CDR3 reads CASFGNEKLFF. The rearrangement uses TRBV27 and TRBJ1-4. This CDR3 region has 11 residues. CDR1 MNHEY and CDR2 SMNVEV come from the germline V gene (reference sequence).